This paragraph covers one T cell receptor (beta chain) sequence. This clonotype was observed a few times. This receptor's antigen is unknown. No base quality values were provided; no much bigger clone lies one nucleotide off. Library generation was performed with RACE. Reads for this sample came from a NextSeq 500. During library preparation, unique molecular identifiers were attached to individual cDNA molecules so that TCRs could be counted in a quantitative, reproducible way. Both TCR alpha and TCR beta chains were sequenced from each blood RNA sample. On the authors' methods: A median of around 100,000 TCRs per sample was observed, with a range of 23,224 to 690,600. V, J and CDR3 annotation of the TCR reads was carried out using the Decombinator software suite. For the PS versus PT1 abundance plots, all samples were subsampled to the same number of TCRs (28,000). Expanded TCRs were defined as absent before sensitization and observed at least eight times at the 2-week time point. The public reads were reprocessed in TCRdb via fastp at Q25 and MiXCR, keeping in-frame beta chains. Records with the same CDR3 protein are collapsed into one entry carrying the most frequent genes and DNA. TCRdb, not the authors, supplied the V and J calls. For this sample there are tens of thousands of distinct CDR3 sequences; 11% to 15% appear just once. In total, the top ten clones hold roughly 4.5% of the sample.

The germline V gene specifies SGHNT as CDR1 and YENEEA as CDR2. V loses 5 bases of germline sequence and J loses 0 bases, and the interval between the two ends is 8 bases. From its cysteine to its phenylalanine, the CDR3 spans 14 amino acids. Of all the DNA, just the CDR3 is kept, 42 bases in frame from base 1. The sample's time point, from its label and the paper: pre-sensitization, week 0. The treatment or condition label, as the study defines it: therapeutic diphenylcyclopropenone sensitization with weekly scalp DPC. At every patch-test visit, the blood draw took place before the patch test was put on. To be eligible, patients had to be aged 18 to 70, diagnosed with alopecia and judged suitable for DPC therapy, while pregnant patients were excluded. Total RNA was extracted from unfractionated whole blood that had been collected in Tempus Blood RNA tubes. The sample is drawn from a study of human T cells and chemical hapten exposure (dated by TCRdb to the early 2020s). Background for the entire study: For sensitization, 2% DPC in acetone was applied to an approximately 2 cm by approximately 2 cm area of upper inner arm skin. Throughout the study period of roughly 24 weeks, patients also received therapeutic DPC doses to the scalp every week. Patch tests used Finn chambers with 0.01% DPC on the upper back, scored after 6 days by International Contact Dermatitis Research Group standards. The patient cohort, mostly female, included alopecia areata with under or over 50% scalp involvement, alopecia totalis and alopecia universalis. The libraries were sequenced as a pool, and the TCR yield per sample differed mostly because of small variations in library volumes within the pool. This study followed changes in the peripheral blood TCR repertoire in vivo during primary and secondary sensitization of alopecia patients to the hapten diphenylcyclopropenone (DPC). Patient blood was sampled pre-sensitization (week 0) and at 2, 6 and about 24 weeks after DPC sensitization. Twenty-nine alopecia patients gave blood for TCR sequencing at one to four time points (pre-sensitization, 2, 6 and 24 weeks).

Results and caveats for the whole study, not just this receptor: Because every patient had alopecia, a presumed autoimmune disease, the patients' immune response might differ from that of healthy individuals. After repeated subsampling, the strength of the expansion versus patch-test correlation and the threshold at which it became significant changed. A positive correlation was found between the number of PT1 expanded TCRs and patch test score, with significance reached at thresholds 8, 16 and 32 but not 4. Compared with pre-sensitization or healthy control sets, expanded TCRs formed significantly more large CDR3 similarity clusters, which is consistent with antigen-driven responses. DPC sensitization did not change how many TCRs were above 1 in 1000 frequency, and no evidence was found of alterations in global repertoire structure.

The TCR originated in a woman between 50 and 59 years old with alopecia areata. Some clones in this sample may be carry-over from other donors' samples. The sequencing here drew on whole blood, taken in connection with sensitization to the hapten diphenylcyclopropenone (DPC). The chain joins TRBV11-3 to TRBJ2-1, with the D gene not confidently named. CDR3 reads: CASSGTSSYNEQFF. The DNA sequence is TGTGCCAGCAGCGGAACGAGCTCCTACAATGAGCAGTTCTTC.